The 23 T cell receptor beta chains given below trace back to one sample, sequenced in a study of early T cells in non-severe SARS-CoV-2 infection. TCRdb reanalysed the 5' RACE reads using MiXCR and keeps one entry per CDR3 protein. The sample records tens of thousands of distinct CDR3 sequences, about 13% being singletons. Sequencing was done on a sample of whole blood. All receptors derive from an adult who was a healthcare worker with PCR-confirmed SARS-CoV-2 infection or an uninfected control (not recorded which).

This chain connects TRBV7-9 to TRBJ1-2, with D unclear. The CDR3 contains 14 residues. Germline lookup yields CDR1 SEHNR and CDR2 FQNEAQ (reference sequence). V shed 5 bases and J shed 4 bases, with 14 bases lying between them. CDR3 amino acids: CASSPPEIGYGYTF. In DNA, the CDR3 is TGTGCCAGCAGCCCCCCGGAGATAGGCTATGGCTACACCTTC. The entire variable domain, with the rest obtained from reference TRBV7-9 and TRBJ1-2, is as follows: DTGVSQNPRHKITKRGQNVTFRCDPISEHNRLYWYRQTLGQGPEFLTYFQNEAQLEKSRLLSDRFSAERPKGSFSTLEIQRTEQGDSAMYLCASSPPEIGYGYTFGSGTRLTVV.

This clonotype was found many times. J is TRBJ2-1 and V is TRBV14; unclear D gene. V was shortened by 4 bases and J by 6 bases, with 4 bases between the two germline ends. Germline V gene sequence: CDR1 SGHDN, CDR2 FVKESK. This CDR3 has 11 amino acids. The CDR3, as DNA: TGTGCCAGCAGCCCTAGCAATGAGCAGTTCTTC. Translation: CASSPSNEQFF. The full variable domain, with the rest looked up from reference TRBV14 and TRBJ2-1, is EAGVTQFPSHSVIEKGQTVTLRCDPISGHDNLYWYRRVMGKEIKFLLHFVKESKQDESGMPNNRFLAERTGGTYSTLKVQPAELEDSGVYFCASSPSNEQFFGPGTRLTVL.

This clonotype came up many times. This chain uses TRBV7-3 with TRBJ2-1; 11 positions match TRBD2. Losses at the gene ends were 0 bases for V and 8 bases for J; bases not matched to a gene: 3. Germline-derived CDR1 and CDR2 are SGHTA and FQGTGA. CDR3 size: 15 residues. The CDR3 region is CASSLTSGRADEQFF. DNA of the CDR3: TGTGCCAGCAGCTTAACTAGCGGGAGGGCGGATGAGCAGTTCTTC.

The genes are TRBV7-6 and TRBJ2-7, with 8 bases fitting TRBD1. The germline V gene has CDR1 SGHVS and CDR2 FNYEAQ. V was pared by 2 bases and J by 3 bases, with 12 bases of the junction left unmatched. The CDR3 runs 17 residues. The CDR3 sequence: CASSLPLGQGEDYEQYF. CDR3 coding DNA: TGTGCCAGCAGCTTACCCTTAGGACAGGGCGAAGACTACGAGCAGTACTTC.

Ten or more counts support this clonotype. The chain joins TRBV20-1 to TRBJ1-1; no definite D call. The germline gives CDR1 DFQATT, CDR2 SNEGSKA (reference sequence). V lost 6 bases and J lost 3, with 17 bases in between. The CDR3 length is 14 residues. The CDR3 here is CSAQRRFPDTEAFF. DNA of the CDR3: TGCAGTGCCCAGAGGAGGTTCCCTGACACTGAAGCTTTCTTT.

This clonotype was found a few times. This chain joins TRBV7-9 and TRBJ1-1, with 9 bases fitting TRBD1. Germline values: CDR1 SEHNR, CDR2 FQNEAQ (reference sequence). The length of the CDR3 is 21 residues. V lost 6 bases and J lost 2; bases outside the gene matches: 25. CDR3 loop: CASRPPPGQGFFFGHNTEAFF. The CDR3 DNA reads TGTGCCAGCAGGCCACCACCGGGACAGGGTTTCTTTTTTGGGCATAACACTGAAGCTTTCTTT.

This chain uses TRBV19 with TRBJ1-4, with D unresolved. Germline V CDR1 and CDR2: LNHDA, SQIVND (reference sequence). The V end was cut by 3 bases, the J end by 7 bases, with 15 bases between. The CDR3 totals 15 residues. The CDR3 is CASSIALSRSEKLFF. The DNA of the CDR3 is TGTGCCAGTAGTATTGCGCTCTCTAGGAGTGAAAAACTGTTTTTT.

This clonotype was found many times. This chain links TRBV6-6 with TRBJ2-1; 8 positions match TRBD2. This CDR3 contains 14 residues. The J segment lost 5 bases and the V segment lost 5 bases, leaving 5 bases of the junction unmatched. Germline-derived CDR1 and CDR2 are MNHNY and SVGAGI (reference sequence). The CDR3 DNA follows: TGTGCCAGCAGTGATCCGGGAGGGAACAATGAGCAGTTCTTC. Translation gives CASSDPGGNNEQFF.

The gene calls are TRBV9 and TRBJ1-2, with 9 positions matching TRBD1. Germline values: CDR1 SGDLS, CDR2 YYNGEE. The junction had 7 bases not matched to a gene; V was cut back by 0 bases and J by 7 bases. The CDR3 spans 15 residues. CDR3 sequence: CASSVVQGARSGYTF. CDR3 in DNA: TGTGCCAGCAGCGTAGTACAGGGGGCACGAAGTGGCTACACCTTC.

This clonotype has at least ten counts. CDR3 nucleotides: TGTGCCAGCAGTTTGCGGGCGAGCTCCTATAATTCACCCCTCCACTTT. This gives the protein CASSLRASSYNSPLHF. The rearrangement links TRBV27 to TRBJ1-6; D remains unclear. The CDR3 runs to 16 residues. With 3 bases removed from V and 0 bases from J, the gap between germline ends came to 9 bases. The germline CDR1 and CDR2 sequences are MNHEY and SMNVEV (reference sequence).

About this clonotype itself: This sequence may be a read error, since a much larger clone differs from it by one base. The DNA of the CDR3 is TGTGCCAGTACCCCGGCCCGGGGGCTTCAGCCCCAGCATTTT. It translates to CASTPARGLQPQHF. V and J are TRBV19 and TRBJ1-5, with D possibly matching TRBD1 (6 bases). CDR1 and CDR2 from the germline V gene are LNHDA and SQIVND (reference sequence). Trimming took 7 bases from V and 6 from J, leaving 16 bases between them. This CDR3 contains 14 residues.

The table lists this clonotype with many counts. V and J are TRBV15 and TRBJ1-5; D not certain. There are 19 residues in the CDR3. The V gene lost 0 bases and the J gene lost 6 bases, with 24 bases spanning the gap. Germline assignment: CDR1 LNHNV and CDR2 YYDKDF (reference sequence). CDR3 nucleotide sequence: TGTGCCACCAGCAGAGATCGGACCCTCCCGACCGGACGAGTTCAGCCCCAGCATTTT. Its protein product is CATSRDRTLPTGRVQPQHF.

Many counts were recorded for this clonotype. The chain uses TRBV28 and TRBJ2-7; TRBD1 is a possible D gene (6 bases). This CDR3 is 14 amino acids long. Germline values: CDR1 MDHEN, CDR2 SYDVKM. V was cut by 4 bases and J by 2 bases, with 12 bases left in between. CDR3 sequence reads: CASSSPGTPYEQYF. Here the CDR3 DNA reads TGTGCCAGCAGTTCCCCCGGGACACCCTACGAGCAGTACTTC.

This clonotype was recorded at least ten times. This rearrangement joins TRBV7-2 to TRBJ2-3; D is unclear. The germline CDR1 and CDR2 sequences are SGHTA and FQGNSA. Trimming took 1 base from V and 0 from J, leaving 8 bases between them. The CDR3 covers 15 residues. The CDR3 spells CASSLGAPSTDTQYF. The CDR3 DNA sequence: TGTGCCAGCAGCTTAGGAGCGCCAAGCACAGATACGCAGTATTTT.

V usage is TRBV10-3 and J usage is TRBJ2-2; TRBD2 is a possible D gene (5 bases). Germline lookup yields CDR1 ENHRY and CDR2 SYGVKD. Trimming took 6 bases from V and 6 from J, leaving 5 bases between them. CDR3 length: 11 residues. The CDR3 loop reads CAIRGAGELFF. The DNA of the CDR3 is TGTGCCATCAGGGGAGCCGGGGAGCTGTTTTTT.

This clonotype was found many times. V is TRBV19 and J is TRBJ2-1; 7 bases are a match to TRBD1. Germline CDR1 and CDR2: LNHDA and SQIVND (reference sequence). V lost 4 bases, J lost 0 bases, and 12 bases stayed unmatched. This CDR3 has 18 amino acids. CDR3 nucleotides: TGTGCCAGTAGTACGAGGGGGCTAGCTCCGAGCTCCTACAATGAGCAGTTCTTC. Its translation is CASSTRGLAPSSYNEQFF.

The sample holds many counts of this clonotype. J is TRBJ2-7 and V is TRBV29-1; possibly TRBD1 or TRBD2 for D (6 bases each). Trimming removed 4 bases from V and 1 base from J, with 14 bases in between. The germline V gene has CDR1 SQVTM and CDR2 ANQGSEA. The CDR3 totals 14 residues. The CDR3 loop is CSVVGGRRSYEQYF. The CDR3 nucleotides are TGCAGCGTTGTTGGGGGGCGCCGGTCCTACGAGCAGTACTTC.

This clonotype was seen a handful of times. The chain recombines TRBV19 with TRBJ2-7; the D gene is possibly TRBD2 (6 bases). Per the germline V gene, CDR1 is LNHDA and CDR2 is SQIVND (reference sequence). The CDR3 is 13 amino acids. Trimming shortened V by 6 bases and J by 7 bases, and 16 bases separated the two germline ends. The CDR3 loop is CASSPPGVEEQYF. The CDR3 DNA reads TGTGCCAGTAGCCCCCCGGGGGTTGAGGAGCAGTACTTC.

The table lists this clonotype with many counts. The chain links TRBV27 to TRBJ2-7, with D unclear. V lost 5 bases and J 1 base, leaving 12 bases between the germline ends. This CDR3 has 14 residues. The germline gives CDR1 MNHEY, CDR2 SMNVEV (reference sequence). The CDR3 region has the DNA TGTGCCAGCAGTCCGAGCCTAAGTTCCTACGAGCAGTACTTC. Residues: CASSPSLSSYEQYF.

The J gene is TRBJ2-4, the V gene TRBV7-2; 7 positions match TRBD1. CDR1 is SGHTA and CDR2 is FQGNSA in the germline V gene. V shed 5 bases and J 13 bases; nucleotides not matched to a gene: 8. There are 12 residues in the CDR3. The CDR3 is CASSPRGRGQYF. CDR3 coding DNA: TGTGCCAGCAGCCCCCGTGGCAGGGGGCAGTACTTC.

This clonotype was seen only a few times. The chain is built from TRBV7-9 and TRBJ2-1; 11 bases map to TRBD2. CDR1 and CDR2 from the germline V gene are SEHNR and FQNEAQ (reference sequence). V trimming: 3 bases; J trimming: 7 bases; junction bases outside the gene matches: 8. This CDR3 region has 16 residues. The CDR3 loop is CASSLLAGGRANEQFF. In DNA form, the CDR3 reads TGTGCCAGCAGCTTGCTAGCGGGAGGTAGGGCGAATGAGCAGTTCTTC.

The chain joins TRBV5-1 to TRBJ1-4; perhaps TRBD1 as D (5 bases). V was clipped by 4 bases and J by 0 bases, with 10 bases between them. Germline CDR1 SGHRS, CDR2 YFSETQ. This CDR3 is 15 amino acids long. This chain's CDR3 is CASSKGIPTNEKLFF. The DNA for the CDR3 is TGCGCCAGCAGCAAGGGGATCCCAACTAATGAAAAACTGTTTTTT.

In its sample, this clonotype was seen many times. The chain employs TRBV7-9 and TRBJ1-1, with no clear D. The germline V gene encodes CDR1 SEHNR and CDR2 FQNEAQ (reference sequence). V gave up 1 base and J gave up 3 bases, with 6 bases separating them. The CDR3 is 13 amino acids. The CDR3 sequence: CASSLEGDTEAFF. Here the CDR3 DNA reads TGTGCCAGCAGCTTAGAAGGCGACACTGAAGCTTTCTTT. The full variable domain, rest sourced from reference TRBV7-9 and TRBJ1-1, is DTGVSQNPRHKITKRGQNVTFRCDPISEHNRLYWYRQTLGQGPEFLTYFQNEAQLEKSRLLSDRFSAERPKGSFSTLEIQRTEQGDSAMYLCASSLEGDTEAFFGQGTRLTVV.